The rows below give T cell receptor beta chains drawn from one sample of a study of beta chain features in type 1 diabetes. The method was immunoSEQ multiplex PCR; TCRdb's version includes in-frame clones alone and lacks a portion of them. The sample holds under 300,000 clones, 11% seen once. Specimen: naive CD4+ T cells from blood. The receptor source for this set is a man aged 25 to 40 with type 1 diabetes. The CDR3 runs from the conserved cysteine through the conserved F or W. The D gene is left open where the match is weak. Clone size is given for some rows only: seen once, a few or many times, or a class if the clone is expanded.

size	J	V	D	CDR3	DNA
NA	TRBJ2-1	TRBV27	TRBD1	CASSRTGIRREQFF	TGTGCCAGCAGCAGGACAGGGATAAGGCGGGAGCAGTTCTTC
few	TRBJ1-2	TRBV6-1	NA	CASSEMGGNYGYTF	TGTGCCAGCAGTGAAATGGGGGGGAACTATGGCTACACCTTC
few	TRBJ2-3	TRBV4-1	NA	CASSQVSAGEDTQYF	TGCGCCAGCAGCCAAGTGTCGGCAGGGGAAGATACGCAGTATTTT
NA	TRBJ1-2	TRBV14	NA	CASSPGQPLGYGYTF	TGTGCCAGCAGCCCTGGACAGCCCCTTGGCTATGGCTACACCTTC
few	TRBJ1-2	TRBV5-4	TRBD1	CASSAPGQGYGYTF	TGTGCCAGCAGCGCCCCGGGACAGGGTTATGGCTACACCTTC
few	TRBJ1-2	TRBV4-3	NA	CASSQDPQEDYGYTF	TGCGCCAGCAGCCAAGATCCCCAGGAGGACTATGGCTACACCTTC
NA	TRBJ1-5	TRBV11-2	TRBD1	CASSLGQHNQPQHF	TGTGCCAGCAGCTTGGGACAGCACAATCAGCCCCAGCATTTT
few	TRBJ2-3	TRBV11-2	TRBD1	CASSLWQGADTQYF	TGTGCCAGCAGCTTATGGCAGGGGGCAGATACGCAGTATTTT
NA	TRBJ2-5	TRBV19	TRBD1	CASSTRGPGETQYF	TGTGCCAGTAGTACCAGGGGGCCTGGGGAGACCCAGTACTTC
few	TRBJ2-3	TRBV29-1	NA	CSVTRGPGDTQYF	TGCAGCGTTACGCGGGGGCCCGGAGATACGCAGTATTTT
few	TRBJ2-7	TRBV19	TRBD1	CATRDSPYEQYF	TGTGCCACCCGGGACAGCCCCTACGAGCAGTACTTC
few	TRBJ2-7	TRBV4-2	NA	CASSPIPRASVMEQYF	TGTGCCAGCAGTCCCATCCCCCGAGCGTCTGTTATGGAGCAGTACTTC
NA	TRBJ1-2	TRBV5-4	TRBD1	CASSRQGLGDGYTF	TGTGCCAGCAGCAGACAGGGTTTAGGGGACGGCTACACCTTC
few	TRBJ1-2	TRBV20-1	NA	CSATGLSGYTF	TGCAGTGCTACAGGGCTGAGCGGCTACACCTTC
few	TRBJ2-5	TRBV18	NA	CASSPEGGETQYF	TGTGCCAGCTCACCCGAGGGTGGCGAGACCCAGTACTTC
few	TRBJ2-1	TRBV7-2	NA	CASSLGASSYNEQFF	TGTGCCAGCAGCTTAGGGGCCAGCTCCTACAATGAGCAGTTCTTC
few	TRBJ2-7	TRBV7-9	NA	CASSFSGTIYEQYF	TGTGCCAGCAGCTTCAGCGGGACAATCTACGAGCAGTACTTC
few	TRBJ2-1	TRBV5-1	NA	CASRGGGGNGNEQFF	TGCGCCAGCAGAGGGGGGGGTGGCAACGGCAATGAGCAGTTCTTC
NA	TRBJ2-5	TRBV6-6	TRBD2	CASSTTLSGGKYF	TGTGCCAGCAGTACGACCCTAAGCGGGGGCAAGTACTTC
NA	TRBJ1-2	TRBV5-1	TRBD1	CASSTGQGNGYTF	TGCGCCAGCAGCACGGGACAGGGCAATGGCTACACCTTC
NA	TRBJ2-2	TRBV7-2	NA	CASSLRRDTGELFF	TGTGCCAGCAGCTTACGACGGGACACCGGGGAGCTGTTTTTT
few	TRBJ2-1	TRBV5-1	TRBD2	CASRGLAGDYNEQFF	TGCGCCAGCAGAGGACTAGCGGGGGACTACAATGAGCAGTTCTTC
few	TRBJ2-2	TRBV9	NA	CASSVGATGELFF	TGTGCCAGCAGCGTAGGGGCTACCGGGGAGCTGTTTTTT
NA	TRBJ2-1	TRBV7-9	TRBD1	CASSLGTGYNEQFF	TGTGCCAGCAGCTTAGGGACAGGTTACAATGAGCAGTTCTTC
NA	TRBJ2-2	TRBV12-5	NA	CATSKSGLATNTGELFF	TGTGCTACCTCCAAATCGGGGCTAGCGACTAACACCGGGGAGCTGTTTTTT
few	TRBJ2-7	TRBV2	NA	CASSGDAGLEQYF	TGTGCCAGCAGTGGCGACGCGGGGCTCGAGCAGTACTTC
few	TRBJ2-5	TRBV28	TRBD2	CASSGEGETQYF	TGTGCCAGCAGTGGGGAGGGAGAGACCCAGTACTTC
few	TRBJ2-7	TRBV2	NA	CASMASVAYEQYF	TGTGCCAGCATGGCTAGCGTTGCCTACGAGCAGTACTTC
NA	TRBJ1-1	TRBV27	NA	CASRRRVGYTEAFF	TGTGCCAGCAGGCGGAGGGTAGGTTACACTGAAGCTTTCTTT
few	TRBJ1-2	TRBV28	TRBD1	CASSFRDSDYGYTF	TGTGCCAGCAGTTTTCGGGACAGTGACTATGGCTACACCTTC
NA	TRBJ2-3	TRBV7-3	NA	CASSPQTGRGDTQYF	TGTGCCAGCAGTCCTCAGACGGGACGGGGGGATACGCAGTATTTT
NA	TRBJ2-3	TRBV4-3	TRBD1	CASSQGFPGGGDTQYF	TGCGCCAGCAGCCAAGGTTTCCCAGGGGGCGGAGATACGCAGTATTTT
few	TRBJ2-6	TRBV9	NA	CASTGNSGANVLTF	TGTGCCAGCACCGGTAACTCTGGGGCCAACGTCCTGACTTTC
NA	TRBJ1-3	TRBV4-2	NA	CASSQVGAAVAIYF	TGTGCCAGCAGCCAAGTTGGGGCCGCTGTGGCCATATATTTT